The rows below give T cell receptor beta chains drawn from one sample of a study of blood T cells in healthy people across ages. Using its own MiXCR run on the 5' RACE reads, TCRdb lists one record per CDR3 protein. The sample has over a million distinct CDR3 sequences; under 55% are singletons. Sequencing input: blood. Receptors were obtained from a woman aged 60 to 75 in good health. CDR3s include the opening cysteine and the closing phenylalanine or tryptophan. A D gene is named only where the DNA matches it firmly. Clone size is given for some rows only: seen once, a few or many times, or a class if the clone is expanded.

>once|-|TRBJ2-3|TRBV7-9
TGTGCCAGCCCCATGGAGGCTGGGGGGTATTTT
CASPMEAGGYF
>-|-|TRBJ1-5|TRBV24-1
TGTGCCACCAGTGATTTAGGACAGTTTAGCAATCAGCCCCAGCATTTT
CATSDLGQFSNQPQHF
>-|-|TRBJ2-5|TRBV7-7
TGTGCCAGCAGCTATGACAGGAGGGTAGAGACCCAGTACTTC
CASSYDRRVETQYF
>-|TRBD2|TRBJ2-3|TRBV14
TGTCCTAGCGGGAGAACAGATACGCAGTATTTT
CPSGRTDTQYF
>few|-|TRBJ2-2|TRBV10-1
TGCGCCAGCAGTGACCTAGCGAACACCGGGGAGCTGTTTTTT
CASSDLANTGELFF
>once|TRBD2|TRBJ2-1|TRBV4-1
TGCGCCAGCAGCCAACGGACTAGCGGGAGTCCTTACAATGAGCAGTTCTTC
CASSQRTSGSPYNEQFF
>few|TRBD2|TRBJ2-7|TRBV18
TGTGCCAGCTCACCCCCGGGGGGGGCCTACGAGCAGTACTTC
CASSPPGGAYEQYF
>-|-|TRBJ2-3|TRBV20-1
TGCAGTGCTAGCGCGAGGGGCCTTACCACAGATACGCAGTATTTT
CSASARGLTTDTQYF
>-|TRBD1|TRBJ2-3|TRBV9
TGTGCCAGCAGCGTAGAAGGGACAGGCGTGGGAACAGATACGCAGTATTTT
CASSVEGTGVGTDTQYF
>-|TRBD1|TRBJ2-7|TRBV14
TGTGCCAGCAGCCAAGAGCCTGGGACAGGGGGACCCTACGAGCAGTACTTC
CASSQEPGTGGPYEQYF
>few|-|TRBJ2-7|TRBV15
TGTGCCACCAGCGCACGGGCCCCGCTCGAGCAGTACTTC
CATSARAPLEQYF
>few|-|TRBJ2-3|TRBV6-1
TGTGCCAGCAGTGAAGGGGGCAGGGTTACAGATACGCAGTATTTT
CASSEGGRVTDTQYF
>few|-|TRBJ2-7|TRBV2
TGTGCCAGCAAAGAAGGGTCTAGCAGCTCCTACGAGCAGTACTTC
CASKEGSSSSYEQYF
>-|-|TRBJ2-7|TRBV9
TGTGCCAGCAGCGTAGTTCAAGGGAGCTGCGAGCAGTACTTC
CASSVVQGSCEQYF
>many|-|TRBJ2-7|TRBV29-1
TGCAGCGTTGAGGGGGCATATGAGCAGTACTTC
CSVEGAYEQYF
>-|TRBD1|TRBJ2-7|TRBV5-1
TGCGCCAGCAGCCCTTTTCCGGGACAGGGTTTAGGAGCCTACGAGCAGTACTTC
CASSPFPGQGLGAYEQYF
>few|TRBD1|TRBJ2-7|TRBV11-2
TGTGCCAGCAGCGGGGACAGGGGACGCGAGCAGTACTTC
CASSGDRGREQYF
>-|TRBD1|TRBJ2-1|TRBV27
TGTGCCAGCAGGCACCCGGGCGCAGGGGGCTACAATGAGCAGTTCTTC
CASRHPGAGGYNEQFF
>-|TRBD1|TRBJ2-5|TRBV20-1
TGCAGTGCTGGGAAAAGGACAGGGTTTTTTGAGACCCAGTACTTC
CSAGKRTGFFETQYF
>few|-|TRBJ1-2|TRBV5-1
TGTGCCAGCAGTTTGCGAGGGGCCGACTATGGCTACACCTTC
CASSLRGADYGYTF
>-|-|TRBJ2-7|TRBV24-1
TGTGCCACCAGTGATTTGCAAATCGGGGGGCGCTCCTACGAGCAGTACTTC
CATSDLQIGGRSYEQYF
>many|TRBD1|TRBJ1-4|TRBV12-3/TRBV12-4
TGTGCCAGCTTCCTCAGGGGGCAAGGGAGTGAAAAACTGTTTTTT
CASFLRGQGSEKLFF
>-|TRBD1|TRBJ1-2|TRBV7-9
TGTGCCAGCAGCTGGACAGGGTATGAAGGCTACACCTTC
CASSWTGYEGYTF
>-|-|TRBJ2-5|TRBV29-1
TGCAGCGTTTACCCCAAGCCTGAGTACCAAGAGACCCAGTACTTC
CSVYPKPEYQETQYF
>-|-|TRBJ2-1|TRBV20-1
TGCAGTGCTAGAGGTCTGGACCGGAAGAGGTCGTGGCAGCAGTTCTTC
CSARGLDRKRSWQQFF
>-|TRBD1|TRBJ2-1|TRBV11-3
TGTGCCAGCAGCTTAGGGCGGACAGGGATCATCAATGAGCAGTTCTTC
CASSLGRTGIINEQFF
>-|-|TRBJ1-1|TRBV12-3/TRBV12-4
TGTGCCAGTTGGGGACCGAACACTGAAGCTTTCTTT
CASWGPNTEAFF
>few|-|TRBJ2-3|TRBV3-1
TGTGCCAGCAGCCAAACACTCCAATCCACAGATACGCAGTATTTT
CASSQTLQSTDTQYF
>few|-|TRBJ1-2|TRBV20-1
TGCAGTGCTCGAGGTTTCAACTATGGCTACACCTTC
CSARGFNYGYTF
>-|-|TRBJ2-7|TRBV4-1
TGCGCCAGCAGCCAAGAGCCGGCGAGATCCGACGAGCAGTACTTC
CASSQEPARSDEQYF
>-|-|TRBJ2-7|TRBV7-9
TGTGCCAGCAGCTCGGACAGTACCCCCTACGAGCAGTACTTC
CASSSDSTPYEQYF
>-|-|TRBJ2-3|TRBV29-1
TGCAGCGTCGAGACTAGCACAGATACGCAGTATTTT
CSVETSTDTQYF
>-|-|TRBJ1-6|TRBV5-1
TGCGCCAGCAGCTCAGCAGGGTTATCCTATAATTCACCCCTCCACTTT
CASSSAGLSYNSPLHF
>-|-|TRBJ2-5|TRBV14
TGTGCCAGCAGCCTATCAGGGGAGTCCCTGGGAGAGACCCAGTACTTC
CASSLSGESLGETQYF
>few|TRBD1|TRBJ1-2|TRBV5-1
TGCGCCAGCAGCGACGAGGGACAGGGGGCTGGCTATGGCTACACCTTC
CASSDEGQGAGYGYTF
>-|-|TRBJ2-6|TRBV24-1
TGTGCCACCAGTGGGGCAGGGTTCTCTGGGGCCAACGTCCTGACTTTC
CATSGAGFSGANVLTF
>few|TRBD2|TRBJ2-1|TRBV12-3/TRBV12-4
TGTGCCAGCAGAGAACTAGCGGGGAGTCACAATGAGCAGTTCTTC
CASRELAGSHNEQFF
>once|-|TRBJ2-2|TRBV25-1
TGTGCCAGCAGTGGATACGGCACCGGGGAGCTGTTTTTT
CASSGYGTGELFF
>-|-|TRBJ2-3|TRBV27
TGTGCCAGCAGAGGGGGACCATACAATCAGCCCCAGTATTTT
CASRGGPYNQPQYF
>-|TRBD1|TRBJ2-7|TRBV4-1
TGCGCCAGCAGCCTCCTCTGGGACAGGGGCTTGAACGAGCAGTACTTC
CASSLLWDRGLNEQYF
>once|-|TRBJ1-1|TRBV20-1
TGCAGTGCTAGAGATGGTACAGCCACTGAAGCTTTCTTT
CSARDGTATEAFF
>-|-|TRBJ2-1|TRBV9
TGTGCCAGCAGCGTAGAGCTAGCTAGCAATGAGCAGTTCTTC
CASSVELASNEQFF
>-|-|TRBJ2-3|TRBV18
TGTGCCAGCTCAGCCCGTGGGGGGCCCACAGATACGCAGTATTTT
CASSARGGPTDTQYF
>-|-|TRBJ2-5|TRBV7-3
TGTGCCAGCAGCCACACCGGCACGGAGGGGACCCAGTACTTC
CASSHTGTEGTQYF
>-|TRBD1|TRBJ1-1|TRBV11-1
TGTGCCGGCAGCTCGGGACAGGGTATGAACACTGAAGCTTTCTTT
CAGSSGQGMNTEAFF
>few|-|TRBJ2-3|TRBV2
TGTGCCAGCGGGTTTAATGGAGATACGCAGTATTTT
CASGFNGDTQYF
>few|-|TRBJ2-5|TRBV9
TGTGCCAGCAGCGGAGATCAGGTCTGGGGAGAGACCCAGTACTTC
CASSGDQVWGETQYF